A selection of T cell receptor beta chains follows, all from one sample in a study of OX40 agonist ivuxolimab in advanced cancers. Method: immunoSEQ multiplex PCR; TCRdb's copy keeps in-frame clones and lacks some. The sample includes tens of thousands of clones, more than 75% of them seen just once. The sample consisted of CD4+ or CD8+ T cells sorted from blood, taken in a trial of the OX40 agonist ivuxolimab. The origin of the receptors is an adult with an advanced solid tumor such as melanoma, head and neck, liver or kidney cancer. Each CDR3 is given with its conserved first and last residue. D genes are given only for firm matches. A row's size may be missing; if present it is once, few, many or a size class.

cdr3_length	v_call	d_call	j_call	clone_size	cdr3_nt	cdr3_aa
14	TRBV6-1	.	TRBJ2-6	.	TGTGCCAGCAACCCCGCGCTGGGGGCCAACGTCCTGACTTTC	CASNPALGANVLTF
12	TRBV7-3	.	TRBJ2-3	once	TGTGCCAGCAGCTTAACGGGAGATACGCAGTATTTT	CASSLTGDTQYF
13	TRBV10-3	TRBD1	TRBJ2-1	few	TGTGCCATCAGTGCGCAACAGGGGAATGAGCAGTTCTTC	CAISAQQGNEQFF
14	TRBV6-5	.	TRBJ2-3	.	TGTGCCAGCAGTTACAGGGCCGGCACAGATACGCAGTATTTT	CASSYRAGTDTQYF
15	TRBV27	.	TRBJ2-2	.	TGTGCCAGCAGTGTCAGGGATAAGAACACCGGGGAGCTGTTTTTT	CASSVRDKNTGELFF
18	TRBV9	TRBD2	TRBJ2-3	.	TGTGCCAGCAGCGGTTCCCAGGGAGCGGGGGTAAGCACAGATACGCAGTATTTT	CASSGSQGAGVSTDTQYF
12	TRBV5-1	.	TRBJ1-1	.	TGCGCCAGCAGTTACATGAACACTGAAGCTTTCTTT	CASSYMNTEAFF
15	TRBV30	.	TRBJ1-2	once	TGTGCCTGGAGATACTCGGGGAAGAGTGCCTATGGCTACACCTTC	CAWRYSGKSAYGYTF
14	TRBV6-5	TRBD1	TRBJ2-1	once	TGTGCCACCCGACAGGGTCAGGTCCCCAATGAGCAGTTCTTC	CATRQGQVPNEQFF
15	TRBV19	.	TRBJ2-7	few	TGTGCCAGTAGTGCAAAAGGGGGGGGTTTCTACGAGCAGTACTTC	CASSAKGGGFYEQYF
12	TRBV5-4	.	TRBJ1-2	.	TGTGCCAGCAGCGCGAACAACTATGGCTACACCTTC	CASSANNYGYTF
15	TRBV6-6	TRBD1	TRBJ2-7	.	TGTGCCAGCAGTTACTCGGGGACAGGGAGCCACGAGCAGTACTTC	CASSYSGTGSHEQYF
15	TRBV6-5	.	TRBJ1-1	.	TGTGCCAGCAGTTACGATATTCGCAGAGGCACTGAAGCTTTCTTT	CASSYDIRRGTEAFF
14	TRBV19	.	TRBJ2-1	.	TGTGCCAGTAGTATAGGTAAAAGGGACAATGAGCAGTTCTTC	CASSIGKRDNEQFF
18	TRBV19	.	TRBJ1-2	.	TGTGCCAGTAGTATAGATCACAGGGCCGGGACATCGGACTATGGCTACACCTTC	CASSIDHRAGTSDYGYTF
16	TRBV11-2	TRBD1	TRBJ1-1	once	TGTGCCAGCAGCTTAAGGGCAGGGGGCGCCATTGGTGAAGCTTTCTTT	CASSLRAGGAIGEAFF
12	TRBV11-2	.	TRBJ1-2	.	TGCGCCAGCAGCTCGGAGGGGGATGGCTACACCTTC	CASSSEGDGYTF
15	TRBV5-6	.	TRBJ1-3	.	TGTGCCAGCAGCTTATGGACAGTCTCTGGAAACACCATATATTTT	CASSLWTVSGNTIYF
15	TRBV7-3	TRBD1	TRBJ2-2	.	TGTGCCAGCAGCTCTACCGGACAGGGGGCCGGGGAGCTGTTTTTT	CASSSTGQGAGELFF
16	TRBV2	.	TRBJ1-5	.	TGTGCCAGCAGTGGTGGGGTCAATCCGGGTATCAGGCCCCAGCATTTT	CASSGGVNPGIRPQHF
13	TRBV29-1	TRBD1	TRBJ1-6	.	TGCAGCGTTGAGGGACAGGGGTATTCACCCCTCCACTTT	CSVEGQGYSPLHF
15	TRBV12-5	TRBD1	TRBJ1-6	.	TGTGCTAGTGGTTCGGGGGACAGCTATAATTCACCCCTCCACTTT	CASGSGDSYNSPLHF
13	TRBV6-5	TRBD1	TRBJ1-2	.	TGTGCCAGCAGTATAGGGGGCCGCTATGGCTACACCTTC	CASSIGGRYGYTF
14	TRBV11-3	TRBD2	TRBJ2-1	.	TGTGCCAGCAGCCCGGGACTAGCATTGAATGAGCAGTTCTTC	CASSPGLALNEQFF
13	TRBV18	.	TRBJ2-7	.	TGTGCCAGCTCACCACCGGGAAACTACGAGCAGTACTTC	CASSPPGNYEQYF
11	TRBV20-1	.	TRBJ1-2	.	TGCAGTGCTAGGGGATGGGATGGCTACACCTTC	CSARGWDGYTF
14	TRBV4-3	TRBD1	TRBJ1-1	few	TGCGCCAGCAGCCTGGGGACAGGGAACACTGAAGCTTTCTTT	CASSLGTGNTEAFF
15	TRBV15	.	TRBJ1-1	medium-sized	TGTGCCACCAGCAGAGGGGGCTTCTTGAACACTGAAGCTTTCTTT	CATSRGGFLNTEAFF
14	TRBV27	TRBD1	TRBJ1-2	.	TGTGCCAGCAGGCGCGCGGGACAGAACTATGGCTACACCTTC	CASRRAGQNYGYTF
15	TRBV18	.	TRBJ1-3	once	TGTGCCAGCTCACAGAACTGGGGCTCTGGAAACACCATATATTTT	CASSQNWGSGNTIYF
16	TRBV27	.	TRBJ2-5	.	TGTGCCAGCAGTCAGGGGGCGGGGGGGTCCTGGGAGACCCAGTACTTC	CASSQGAGGSWETQYF
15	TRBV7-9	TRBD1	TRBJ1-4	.	TGTGCCAGCAGCCAAACAGGGGAGGTTGGAGAAAAACTGTTTTTT	CASSQTGEVGEKLFF
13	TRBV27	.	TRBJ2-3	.	TGTGCCAGCAGTTCCAGGGTCACAGATACGCAGTATTTT	CASSSRVTDTQYF
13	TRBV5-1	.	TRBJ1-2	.	TGCGCCAGCGGCCCGGGGTCCGGAGAAGGCTACACCTTC	CASGPGSGEGYTF
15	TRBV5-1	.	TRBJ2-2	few	TGCGCCAGCAGCTTGGCTGTAGGGACAACCGGGGAGCTGTTTTTT	CASSLAVGTTGELFF
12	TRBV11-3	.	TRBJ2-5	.	TGTGCCAGCAGCTTAGAACCGGAGACCCAGTACTTC	CASSLEPETQYF
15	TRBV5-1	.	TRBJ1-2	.	TGCGCCAGCAGATCGCGCTCTAGGGCGGACTATGGCTACACCTTC	CASRSRSRADYGYTF
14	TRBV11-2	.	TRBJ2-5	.	TGTGCCAGCAGCGTAGATCAGGGAACAGAGACCCAGTACTTC	CASSVDQGTETQYF
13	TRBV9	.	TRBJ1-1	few	TGTGCCAGCAGCGTAGGTCCAGCCAGTGAAGCTTTCTTT	CASSVGPASEAFF
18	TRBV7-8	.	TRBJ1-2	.	TGTGCCAGCAGCTTAGTACTTATGGGGGGGGTAGCTAACTATGGCTACACCTTC	CASSLVLMGGVANYGYTF
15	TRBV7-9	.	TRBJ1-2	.	TGTGCCAGCAGCCTCTATACGACGGAATCCTATGGCTACACCTTC	CASSLYTTESYGYTF
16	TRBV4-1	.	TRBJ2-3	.	TGCGCCAGCAGCCAAGGTCGCAGGGGAAATTCAGATACGCAGTATTTT	CASSQGRRGNSDTQYF
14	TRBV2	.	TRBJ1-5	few	TGTGCCAGCAGTGAACAGGGAAGCAATCAGCCCCAGCATTTT	CASSEQGSNQPQHF
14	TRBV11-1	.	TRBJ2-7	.	TGTGCCAGCAGCTTAGATCCAAATTCCTACGAGCAGTACTTC	CASSLDPNSYEQYF
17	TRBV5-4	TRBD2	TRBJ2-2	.	TGTGCCAGCAGGATGGGACTAGCGGGGGGAAACACCGGGGAGCTGTTTTTT	CASRMGLAGGNTGELFF
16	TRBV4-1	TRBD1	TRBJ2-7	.	TGCGCCAGCAGCCAAACGGGACAGGGGGCGCGAGAAGAGCAGTACTTC	CASSQTGQGAREEQYF
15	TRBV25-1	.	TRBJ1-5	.	TGTGCCAGCAGTGACGCGGGATATAGCAATCAGCCCCAGCATTTT	CASSDAGYSNQPQHF
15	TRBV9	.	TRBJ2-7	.	TGTGCCAGCAGCGTAGAGAGGGAACTCTCCTACGAGCAGTACTTC	CASSVERELSYEQYF
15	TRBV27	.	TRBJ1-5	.	TGTGCCAGCAGTTTAGAGGGTTTATACAATCAGCCCCAGCATTTT	CASSLEGLYNQPQHF
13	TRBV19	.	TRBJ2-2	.	TGTGCCTCCGGGGCCCCGGGTCCCGGGGAGCTGTTTTTT	CASGAPGPGELFF
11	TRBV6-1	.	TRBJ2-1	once	TGTGCCAGCAGTAAAATGCATGAGCAGTTCTTC	CASSKMHEQFF
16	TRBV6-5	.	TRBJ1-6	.	TGTGCCAGCAGTTACGAGGGCCCAGGGTACAGCTCACCCCTCCACTTT	CASSYEGPGYSSPLHF
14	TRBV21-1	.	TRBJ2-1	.	TGTGCCAGCAGATCCTTGGACGCGTACAATGAGCAGTTCTTC	CASRSLDAYNEQFF
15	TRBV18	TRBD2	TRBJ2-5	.	TGTGCCAGCTCTCCCGGGACTAGCACCGTGGAGACCCAGTACTTC	CASSPGTSTVETQYF
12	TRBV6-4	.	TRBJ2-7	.	TGTGCCAGCCCGATTCCGACCGACGAGCAGTACTTC	CASPIPTDEQYF
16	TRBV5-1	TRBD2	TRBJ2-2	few	TGCGCCAGCAGCTTGGCGGGAGGGTCAGGCACCGGGGAGCTGTTTTTT	CASSLAGGSGTGELFF
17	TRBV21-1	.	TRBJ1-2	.	TGTGCCAGCAGCAATACGGTCGAACAAGGGAAGGACTATGGCTACACCTTC	CASSNTVEQGKDYGYTF
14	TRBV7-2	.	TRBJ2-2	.	TGTGCCAGCAGACCAGGGGTTTTTACCGGGGAGCTGTTTTTT	CASRPGVFTGELFF
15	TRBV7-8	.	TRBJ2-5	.	TGTGCCAGCAGCTTAGAACTACAGGGCAAAGAGACCCAGTACTTC	CASSLELQGKETQYF